In this sample, the clone carrying this T cell receptor (beta chain) turned up a few times. Its antigen is as yet unknown. The junction departs from the called germline gene at one end, perhaps through a read error. This beta chain came through as a stray read in a library set up for alpha chains, and its size says little. Time point defined: sample taken at primary tumor resection. TCR cDNA molecules each had a unique molecular identifier. One entry per CDR3 protein, called by TCRdb with MiXCR from the 5' RACE reads. The sample lists fewer than 8,500 distinct CDR3 sequences, approximately 7.8% seen once, with about 4% in the top ten. This specimen comes from a study of spatial heterogeneity in lung cancer. Overall study: There was a strong correlation between the counts of TCR transcripts measured in tumor regions and a T cell transcriptional module score that was calculated from matched bulk RNA-seq.

General study results and limits: Expanded intratumoral alpha and beta TCR counts tracked tumor mutation counts.

The CDR3 is 11 amino acids. Germline CDR1 reads GTSNPN; CDR2 reads SVGIG (reference sequence). The chain joins TRBV30 to TRBJ2-5; D gene ambiguous. Sequenced material: lung tumor tissue, taken at surgery. This sequence originates from a male donor with early-stage non-small cell lung cancer. In DNA, the CDR3 is TGTGCCTGGGGTGTGCGTGTGCCCCAGTACTTC. Amino acids: CAWGVRVPQYF.